This T cell receptor (beta chain) was identified during a study of blood T cells in healthy people across ages. Overall study findings and caveats: From one million sequenced T cells, diversity estimates were lower bounds.

This clonotype was seen a few times. Its target is unknown. The authors ran a second PCR of about 7 to 12 cycles using a sample-barcoded 5' primer and a J-beta primer mix. Each CDR3 protein is one row after TCRdb ran MiXCR on the 5' RACE reads. The sample shows around 1,100,000 distinct CDR3 sequences, more than 30% of them seen only once. The sequenced sample consisted of blood. The clonotype comes from a man between 18 and 35 years old in good health.

CDR3 bases: TGCGCCAGCAGCCAAACGGAGGGCCGGGATGGCTACACCTTC. It yields the protein CASSQTEGRDGYTF. The rearrangement uses TRBV4-1 and TRBJ1-2; D uncertain. The V end lost 2 bases, the J end lost 6 bases, and 13 bases lay between the germline ends. CDR1 and CDR2 (germline): MGHRA, YSYEKL. The CDR3 is made up of 14 amino acids.